This T cell receptor (beta chain) was sequenced during a study of T cells in Graves' hyperthyroidism and ophthalmopathy. Study at large: Peripheral blood was obtained at initial diagnosis, preceding any treatment. The study, taken as a whole, reports: Blood also held most thyroid clonotypes expanded beyond 0.001.

Template material for amplifying TCR beta CDR3 regions consisted of RNA transcripts. HTBI primers were employed in a first-round RT-PCR of the TCR CDR3. Each CDR3 protein is one row after TCRdb ran MiXCR on the multiplex PCR reads. The sample lists about 370,000 distinct CDR3 sequences, about 15% seen once, with roughly 19% in the top ten. This clonotype was seen many times. The antigen is unknown. The germline gives CDR1 DFQATT, CDR2 SNEGSKA (reference sequence). This CDR3 comprises 11 residues. Trimming shortened V by 3 bases and J by 3 bases, and 6 bases separated the two germline ends. The material sequenced was blood. The chain is built from TRBV20-1 and TRBJ2-7; D remains unclear. This TCR derives from a woman aged 60-75 years with Graves' ophthalmopathy. In nucleotides, the CDR3 is TGCAGTGCTAGCGCTAGCTACGAGCAGTACTTC. This codes for CSASASYEQYF.